This T cell receptor beta chain was documented in a study of T cells after yellow fever vaccination. Study-level results: Within FACS-sorted repertoires, abundant clonotypes contaminating from the bulk population could be present. A limited proportion of clonotypes was detected within both the CD4 and CD8 compartments. Booster samples showed a return of most primary-vaccination clones (about 96% CD4, around 85% CD8).

Researchers made TCR cDNA using 5'RACE template switching, and this step added a universal primer site and UMIs. TCRdb called the 5' RACE reads again in MiXCR, with one record for every CDR3 protein. In the table there are around 200,000 distinct CDR3 sequences, roughly 9.6% of which are singletons. This clonotype was found a few times. Its target is unknown. This sample comprised CD8+ T cells sorted from PBMCs, obtained 15 days after the yellow fever booster vaccination. The sequence was collected from a man aged 18 to 30 who received the YFV17D yellow fever vaccine.

DNA of the CDR3: TGTGCCAGCAGTTTAGAGGACACAGATACGCAGTATTTT. It encodes CASSLEDTDTQYF. The gene calls are TRBV27 and TRBJ2-3; unclear D gene. CDR1 and CDR2 (germline): MNHEY, SMNVEV (reference sequence). The CDR3 loop spans 13 amino acids. Trimming removed 2 bases from V and 2 bases from J, with 5 bases in between.